The subject of this entry is one T cell receptor (beta chain). Its target is unknown. This entry is derived from a study of identical twins. Study-level points and caveats: The study found excess low generation probability among twin-shared out-of-frame alpha sequences. Within beta out-of-frame sequences, the excess sharing observed between twins was weaker.

The cDNA had a unique molecular identifier and a template-switch universal primer site. MiXCR, applied by TCRdb to the 5' RACE reads, yields one record per CDR3 protein. The data contain under 900,000 distinct CDR3 sequences, around a sixth of them singletons. CDR3 size: 14 residues. CDR1 is SGHRS, CDR2 YFSETQ, per germline. V lost 4 bases, J lost 7 bases, and 7 bases stayed unmatched. This same sample was also taken into another study, of T cells expressing NK-cell markers. That paper adds: Whether expanded NKG2C+ T cell clones recognized HCMV stayed uncertain.

Sequenced input: PBMCs. The chain uses TRBV5-1 and TRBJ2-7; TRBD1 aligns across 11 bases. The source is a woman aged 18 to 35 in good health. CDR3 amino acids: CASSDGTGGREQYF. The CDR3 bases are TGCGCCAGCAGCGATGGGACAGGGGGAAGGGAGCAGTACTTC.